These 26 T cell receptor beta chains came from one sample sequenced in a study of cytomegalovirus exposure and HLA in healthy donors. PCR used 60 Vbeta primers and 13 Jbeta primers. Libraries were prepared by immunoSEQ multiplex PCR; TCRdb keeps only in-frame clonotypes and omits some of them. Of 150,000 to 200,000 clones in the sample, approximately 86% were seen once. Sequenced sample: PBMCs. The receptors derive from a woman between 18 and 30 years old in good health and CMV-seronegative.

The CDR3 DNA follows: TGTGCCAGCAGCTATGGGACAGGGGCTCACTCAGATACGCAGTATTTT. Residues: CASSYGTGAHSDTQYF. V usage is TRBV11-3 and J usage is TRBJ2-3; 10 nucleotides line up with TRBD1. With V trimmed by 4 bases and J by 4 bases, 8 bases remained unmatched. The length of the CDR3 is 16 residues. In germline, CDR1 is SGHNT, CDR2 YENEEA. The variable domain in full, with the rest retrieved from reference TRBV11-3 and TRBJ2-3, is EAGVVQSPRYKIIEKKQPVAFWCNPISGHNTLYWYLQNLGQGPELLIRYENEEAVDDSQLPKDRFSAERLKGVDSTLKIQPAELGDSAVYLCASSYGTGAHSDTQYFGPGTRLTVL.

The J gene is TRBJ2-1, the V gene TRBV4-2; D unclear. Germline CDR1 is LGHNA and CDR2 is YNFKEQ. This CDR3 region has 13 residues. The V end lost 0 bases, the J end lost 7 bases, and 7 bases lay between the germline ends. The CDR3 sequence: CASSQEAKNEQFF. The CDR3 DNA is TGTGCCAGCAGCCAAGAAGCTAAGAATGAGCAGTTCTTC.

This sequence joins TRBV5-5 and TRBJ2-7, with no clear D. Germline CDR1 is SGHKS and CDR2 is YYEKEE (reference sequence). Trimming cost V 2 bases and J 2 bases, with 11 bases left between them. The CDR3 length is 14 residues. In DNA form, the CDR3 reads TGTGCCAGCAGCTTATTCGAGGATCCCTACGAGCAGTACTTC. Translating it yields CASSLFEDPYEQYF.

The chain recombines TRBV27 with TRBJ2-2; D gene unclear. Germline CDR1 reads MNHEY; CDR2 reads SMNVEV (reference sequence). This CDR3 spans 11 amino acids. V was trimmed by 8 bases and J by 4 bases, leaving 5 bases between them. The CDR3 DNA reads as TGTGCCAGCGGAGTCACCGGGGAGCTGTTTTTT. It is translated as CASGVTGELFF.

The J gene is TRBJ2-5, the V gene TRBV19, with 7 bases aligning to TRBD2. Germline CDR1 and CDR2: LNHDA and SQIVND (reference sequence). V was clipped by 7 bases and J by 1 base; unmatched bases: 18. This CDR3 comprises 18 residues. CDR3 in amino acids: CASTPRGREGPLQETQYF. DNA for the CDR3: TGTGCCAGTACCCCTAGAGGGAGGGAGGGCCCCCTCCAAGAGACCCAGTACTTC.

The chain recombines TRBV9 with TRBJ1-6; perhaps TRBD1 as D (5 bases). The CDR3 sequence is 14 residues long. Trimming stripped 4 bases from V and 10 bases from J, with 15 bases between. Per germline, CDR1 SGDLS and CDR2 YYNGEE. The CDR3 region is CASSTDSLPSPLHF. In DNA form, the CDR3 reads TGTGCCAGCAGCACCGACAGCCTTCCATCACCCCTCCACTTT.

The chain has TRBV25-1 and TRBJ2-5; maybe TRBD1 (6 bases). V was shortened by 10 bases and J by 3 bases, with 15 bases between the two germline ends. The germline gives CDR1 MGHDK, CDR2 SYGVNS. CDR3 length equals 13 residues. The CDR3, as DNA: TGTGCCATCCAAGGGGGAACCGAAGAGACCCAGTACTTC. It codes for CAIQGGTEETQYF.

This chain joins TRBV27 and TRBJ1-1, with TRBD1 matching 9 bases. The CDR3 contains 16 residues. The V gene's germline CDR1 is MNHEY and CDR2 SMNVEV (reference sequence). V trimming: 0 bases; J trimming: 1 base; junction bases outside the gene matches: 3. CDR3 nucleotides: TGTGCCAGCAGTTTATCGGGGACAGGGCGGAACACTGAAGCTTTCTTT. Its translation is CASSLSGTGRNTEAFF.

V gene TRBV28 combines with J gene TRBJ1-1, with TRBD1 as a possible D gene (6 bases). The CDR3 runs to 13 residues. Germline CDR1 MDHEN, CDR2 SYDVKM. Between the trimmed V and J ends, which lost 3 bases and 3 bases, there was a span of 8 bases. The CDR3, as DNA: TGTGCCAGCAGTTTCGGGGGGCACACTGAAGCTTTCTTT. As protein: CASSFGGHTEAFF.

V is TRBV5-1 and J is TRBJ2-7; possibly TRBD1 for D (5 bases). V dropped 0 bases and J dropped 5 bases, with 21 bases sitting between them. Germline CDR1 reads SGHRS; CDR2 reads YFSETQ. This CDR3 comprises 17 residues. The DNA for the CDR3 is TGCGCCAGCAGCTTGGGAAGTGTAGTAGGGGTTGCCGACGAGCAGTACTTC. Translated, it gives CASSLGSVVGVADEQYF.

The chain couples TRBV28 to TRBJ1-1; no reliable D call. Trimming pared 6 bases from V and 4 bases from J, leaving 12 bases between. Germline values: CDR1 MDHEN, CDR2 SYDVKM. The CDR3 spans 13 residues. This CDR3 is CASSPPRPTEAFF. Here the CDR3 DNA reads TGTGCCAGCAGCCCCCCCCGTCCCACTGAAGCTTTCTTT. Full variable domain (remainder filled in from reference TRBV28 and TRBJ1-1): DVKVTQSSRYLVKRTGEKVFLECVQDMDHENMFWYRQDPGLGLRLIYFSYDVKMKEKGDIPEGYSVSREKKERFSLILESASTNQTSMYLCASSPPRPTEAFFGQGTRLTVV.

This clone was detected once. The chain links TRBV6-5 to TRBJ2-5; 12 nucleotides agree with TRBD2. This CDR3 is 15 amino acids long. Unmatched junction bases numbered 1, after V lost 4 bases and J lost 1 base. Germline V CDR1 and CDR2: MNHEY, SVGAGI. The CDR3 DNA follows: TGTGCCAGCAGTTCACTAGCGGGAGGCCAAGAGACCCAGTACTTC. Translation gives CASSSLAGGQETQYF.

The chain joins TRBV9 to TRBJ1-3; D is possibly TRBD1 (6 bases). Germline V CDR1 and CDR2: SGDLS, YYNGEE. V was cut by 0 bases and J by 0 bases, with 10 bases left in between. The CDR3 sequence is 16 residues long. CDR3 nucleotides: TGTGCCAGCAGCGTAGGTCGACAGGCCTCTGGAAACACCATATATTTT. Amino acids: CASSVGRQASGNTIYF.

The chain recombines TRBV6-1 with TRBJ2-7; a weak D match, TRBD2 (5 bases). The V end lost 3 bases, the J end lost 3 bases, and 15 bases lay between the germline ends. Germline CDR1 MNHNS, CDR2 SASEGT. The CDR3 length is 15 residues. Here the CDR3 DNA reads TGTGCCAGCAGTGACCGGGGTTGGGCTTTCTACGAGCAGTACTTC. It specifies CASSDRGWAFYEQYF.

This chain joins TRBV2 and TRBJ1-6, with unresolved D. This CDR3 spans 15 amino acids. The V end lost 4 bases, the J end lost 7 bases, and 14 bases lay between the germline ends. The germline V gene encodes CDR1 SNHLY and CDR2 FYNNEI. The CDR3 sequence: CASSGVNQANSPLHF. As DNA, the CDR3 is TGTGCCAGCAGTGGGGTAAACCAGGCCAATTCACCCCTCCACTTT.

The V gene is TRBV2, the J gene TRBJ2-3, with 10 positions matching TRBD2. This CDR3 contains 15 residues. J was trimmed by 4 bases and V by 1 base; bases with no gene match: 2. In germline, CDR1 is SNHLY, CDR2 FYNNEI. The CDR3: CASSEVAGGPDTQYF. The CDR3 nucleotides are TGTGCCAGCAGTGAAGTAGCGGGAGGTCCAGATACGCAGTATTTT.

The rearrangement uses TRBV5-6 and TRBJ2-7; possible D gene TRBD1, 5 bases. The germline CDR1 and CDR2 sequences are SGHDT and YYEEEE. This CDR3 comprises 15 residues. The V gene lost 1 base and the J gene lost 0 bases, with 11 bases spanning the gap. The CDR3 nucleotides are TGTGCCAGCAGCTTGATCACAGGCTACTCCTACGAGCAGTACTTC. This encodes CASSLITGYSYEQYF.

The CDR3 here is CASRTSGMRNEQFF. The CDR3 bases are TGTGCCAGCAGGACTAGCGGGATGAGGAATGAGCAGTTCTTC. This chain joins TRBV25-1 and TRBJ2-1; 11 bases are a match to TRBD2. Germline V gives CDR1 MGHDK, CDR2 SYGVNS. This CDR3 region has 14 residues. V lost 6 bases and J lost 7; bases outside the gene matches: 5.

V usage is TRBV7-9 and J usage is TRBJ2-7; perhaps TRBD1 as D (5 bases). With 3 bases removed from V and 0 bases from J, the gap between germline ends came to 6 bases. This CDR3 spans 13 amino acids. CDR1 is SEHNR, CDR2 FQNEAQ, per germline (reference sequence). CDR3 protein: CASSFGASYEQYF. The DNA of the CDR3 is TGTGCCAGCAGCTTTGGGGCCTCCTACGAGCAGTACTTC.

The V and J genes are TRBV19 and TRBJ1-5; D possibly corresponds to TRBD1 (6 bases). V gave up 2 bases and J gave up 6 bases, with 17 bases separating them. The germline CDR1 and CDR2 sequences are LNHDA and SQIVND (reference sequence). This CDR3 is built from 16 residues. The CDR3 reads CASSISPSGASQPQHF. DNA of the CDR3: TGTGCCAGTAGTATATCGCCGTCAGGGGCTAGTCAGCCCCAGCATTTT.

V usage is TRBV13 and J usage is TRBJ1-6, with 11 bases that match TRBD1. V was clipped by 5 bases and J by 6 bases; unmatched bases: 3. Germline loops: CDR1 PRHDT, CDR2 FYEKMQ (reference sequence). This CDR3 has 15 residues. The CDR3 protein is CASSPGTGGNSPLHF. In DNA, the CDR3 is TGTGCCAGCAGCCCCGGGACAGGGGGTAATTCACCCCTCCACTTT.

The table lists this clone with a count of one. The CDR3 protein is CASRQGAYYGYTF. The CDR3 DNA reads as TGTGCCAGCAGGCAGGGGGCCTACTATGGCTACACCTTC. J is TRBJ1-2 and V is TRBV27; 8 bases agree with TRBD1. From germline, CDR1 is MNHEY and CDR2 SMNVEV (reference sequence). V shed 6 bases and J 3 bases; nucleotides not matched to a gene: 3. The CDR3 runs to 13 residues.

The rearrangement joins TRBV18 to TRBJ2-1; D may be TRBD2 (5 bases). V lost 6 bases and J 5 bases, leaving 14 bases between the germline ends. Germline-derived CDR1 and CDR2 are KGHSH and LQKENI. The CDR3 length is 14 residues. The DNA for the CDR3 is TGTGCCAGCTCCCCAAACGGGGTAGACAATGAGCAGTTCTTC. Translating it yields CASSPNGVDNEQFF.

The J gene is TRBJ1-5, the V gene TRBV19; 8 bases align to TRBD1. CDR1 is LNHDA and CDR2 is SQIVND in the germline V gene (reference sequence). This CDR3 comprises 14 residues. With V trimmed by 7 bases and J by 7 bases, 9 bases remained unmatched. CDR3 in amino acids: CASIPDRGGQPQHF. The CDR3 coding sequence is TGTGCCAGTATCCCAGACAGGGGAGGGCAGCCCCAGCATTTT.

There are a few counts of this clone. The CDR3 reads CASSSNLEKLFF. CDR3 coding DNA: TGCGCCAGCAGCTCCAATTTGGAAAAACTGTTTTTT. V usage is TRBV5-1 and J usage is TRBJ1-4; D is uncertain. CDR3 size: 12 residues. In germline, CDR1 is SGHRS, CDR2 YFSETQ. Trimming cost V 3 bases and J 8 bases, with 8 bases left between them.

This clone was counted between two and nine times. The genes are TRBV6-1 and TRBJ2-3, with 8 bases fitting TRBD2. V was pared by 3 bases and J by 6 bases, with 8 bases of the junction left unmatched. CDR1 is MNHNS and CDR2 is SASEGT in the germline V gene. The CDR3 is 15 amino acids. CDR3 protein: CASSEWSGRSDTQYF. DNA of the CDR3: TGTGCCAGCAGTGAGTGGAGCGGGAGATCGGATACGCAGTATTTT.